The rows below give T cell receptor beta chains drawn from one sample of a study of control samples from healthy donors and cancer patients. Profiling relied on immunoSEQ multiplex PCR, and the TCRdb table lists in-frame clones only, not all of them. Counted here are 90,000 or so clones, 70% to 85% occurring once; the ten biggest clones make up under 40%. The specimen sequenced was PBMCs. The receptors were sampled from an older man with lung cancer. Each CDR3 is given with its conserved first and last residue. Each record gives: J gene, V gene, D gene, clone size, CDR3 DNA, CDR3 protein. A D gene is named only where the DNA matches it firmly. Clone size is not always given. Where it is, it says once, few, many or a class for expanded clones.

TRBJ1-2 | TRBV5-1 | . | once | TGCGCCAGCAGCTTGTTGCAGGGGCTCGGCTACACCTTC | CASSLLQGLGYTF
TRBJ2-2 | TRBV29-1 | TRBD2 | . | TGCAGCTGTATAGCGGGGGGCTCTACCGGGGAGCTGTTTTTT | CSCIAGGSTGELFF
TRBJ2-1 | TRBV24-1 | TRBD2 | . | TGTGCCACCAGTGCCACAAGGTCGGGGGGGTCTCAGTTCTTC | CATSATRSGGSQFF
TRBJ1-3 | TRBV7-6 | . | many | TGTGCCAGCAGCCCGATAGGGGGCTCTGGAAACACCATATATTTT | CASSPIGGSGNTIYF
TRBJ1-6 | TRBV30 | . | . | TGTGCCTGGAGATTTGGGCAGGGCGATTCACCCCTCCACTTT | CAWRFGQGDSPLHF
TRBJ1-3 | TRBV19 | . | . | TGTGCCAGTAGTATTGACGTCGGTGGGAACACCATATATTTT | CASSIDVGGNTIYF
TRBJ2-7 | TRBV19 | . | few | TGTGCCAGTAGTATAAGGGTAAGCTCCTACGAGCAGTACTTC | CASSIRVSSYEQYF
TRBJ1-2 | TRBV4-3 | . | . | TGCGCCAGCAGCCAAGATAGGAGTCAGGGTGGTAACTATGGCTACACCTTC | CASSQDRSQGGNYGYTF
TRBJ1-4 | TRBV30 | . | . | TGTGCCTGGAATAGAGTGTATGAAAAACTGTTTTTT | CAWNRVYEKLFF
TRBJ2-1 | TRBV9 | TRBD2 | . | TGTGCCAGCAGCGCACTAGCGGGGGGGCGGAATGAGCAGTTCTTC | CASSALAGGRNEQFF
TRBJ1-1 | TRBV7-3 | . | . | TGTGCCAGCAGCTTAAGGTCAGGGGATGGGGAAGCTTTCTTT | CASSLRSGDGEAFF